The 8 T cell receptor beta chains below come from one sample, sequenced in a study of cytomegalovirus exposure and HLA in healthy donors. Measured with immunoSEQ multiplex PCR; TCRdb has only the in-frame clones, and not every one. The repertoire holds 150,000 to 200,000 clones, with about 83% as singletons. Sequences were obtained from PBMCs. The receptors originated from a woman aged 18-29 years in good health and CMV-seronegative.

The J gene is TRBJ2-7, the V gene TRBV11-2; 8 positions agree with TRBD2. V was pared by 2 bases and J by 5 bases, with 8 bases of the junction left unmatched. Germline V gene data show CDR1 as SGHAT and CDR2 as FQNNGV. This CDR3 is 15 amino acids long. CDR3 in amino acids: CASSLTGTRGNEQYF. The CDR3 nucleotides are TGTGCCAGCAGCTTAACCGGGACTAGGGGCAACGAGCAGTACTTC.

The V call is TRBV9, the J call TRBJ2-5, with 8 bases aligning to TRBD2. The J segment lost 5 bases and the V segment lost 0 bases, leaving 6 bases of the junction unmatched. Germline V lookup: CDR1 SGDLS, CDR2 YYNGEE. The CDR3 covers 15 residues. The DNA of the CDR3 is TGTGCCAGCAGCGTAGCTACGGGGGGGCGGGAGACCCAGTACTTC. This translates into CASSVATGGRETQYF.

The J gene is TRBJ2-1, the V gene TRBV2, with a weak D call TRBD2 (6 bases). With 5 bases removed from V and 8 bases from J, the gap between germline ends came to 16 bases. The CDR3 loop spans 14 amino acids. The V gene's germline CDR1 is SNHLY and CDR2 FYNNEI. The DNA of the CDR3 is TGTGCCAGCAGTCAGGACTTGGGAGGTCATGAGCAGTTCTTC. Translation gives CASSQDLGGHEQFF.

This chain joins TRBV29-1 and TRBJ1-1, with D perhaps TRBD1 (5 bases). Germline CDR1 is SQVTM and CDR2 is ANQGSEA. V lost 7 bases to trimming and J lost 0 bases, with 12 bases between them. CDR3 length: 13 amino acids. CDR3 sequence reads: CSGKQAMNTEAFF. CDR3 coding DNA: TGCAGCGGCAAACAGGCCATGAACACTGAAGCTTTCTTT.

V gene TRBV7-9 combines with J gene TRBJ2-7, with D possibly being TRBD2 (5 bases). The CDR3 loop spans 14 amino acids. Trimming left V 2 bases short and J 2 bases short, with 10 bases between. The germline V gene has CDR1 SEHNR and CDR2 FQNEAQ (reference sequence). The CDR3 loop is CASSLYRGPYEQYF. CDR3 DNA: TGTGCCAGCAGCTTATATCGAGGGCCCTACGAGCAGTACTTC. Full variable domain (rest looked up from reference TRBV7-9 and TRBJ2-7): DTGVSQNPRHKITKRGQNVTFRCDPISEHNRLYWYRQTLGQGPEFLTYFQNEAQLEKSRLLSDRFSAERPKGSFSTLEIQRTEQGDSAMYLCASSLYRGPYEQYFGPGTRLTVT.

CDR3 nucleotide sequence: TGTGCCAGCAGCCACCTAGGACAGACTAATGAAAAACTGTTTTTT. Its protein product is CASSHLGQTNEKLFF. The V and J genes are TRBV14 and TRBJ1-4, with D possibly matching TRBD1 (6 bases). Germline V gene lookup returns CDR1 SGHDN and CDR2 FVKESK. V lost 3 bases and J 2 bases, leaving 10 bases between the germline ends. The CDR3 is 15 residues long.

The chain uses TRBV6-5 and TRBJ2-1; 8 bases match TRBD1. Germline V CDR1 and CDR2: MNHEY, SVGAGI. The CDR3 runs to 14 residues. J was trimmed by 3 bases and V by 8 bases; bases with no gene match: 6. The CDR3: CASGPGGNYNEQFF. DNA for the CDR3: TGTGCCAGCGGGCCAGGGGGCAACTACAATGAGCAGTTCTTC.

Here the CDR3 DNA reads TGTGCCAGCAGCCTTCAGGGCCAGAGGACCCGCTACGAGCAGTACTTC. Its translation: CASSLQGQRTRYEQYF. The chain uses TRBV5-6 and TRBJ2-7; TRBD1 is a possible D gene (5 bases). Per the germline V gene, CDR1 is SGHDT and CDR2 is YYEEEE. The CDR3 has 16 residues. V dropped 4 bases and J dropped 3 bases, with 20 bases sitting between them.